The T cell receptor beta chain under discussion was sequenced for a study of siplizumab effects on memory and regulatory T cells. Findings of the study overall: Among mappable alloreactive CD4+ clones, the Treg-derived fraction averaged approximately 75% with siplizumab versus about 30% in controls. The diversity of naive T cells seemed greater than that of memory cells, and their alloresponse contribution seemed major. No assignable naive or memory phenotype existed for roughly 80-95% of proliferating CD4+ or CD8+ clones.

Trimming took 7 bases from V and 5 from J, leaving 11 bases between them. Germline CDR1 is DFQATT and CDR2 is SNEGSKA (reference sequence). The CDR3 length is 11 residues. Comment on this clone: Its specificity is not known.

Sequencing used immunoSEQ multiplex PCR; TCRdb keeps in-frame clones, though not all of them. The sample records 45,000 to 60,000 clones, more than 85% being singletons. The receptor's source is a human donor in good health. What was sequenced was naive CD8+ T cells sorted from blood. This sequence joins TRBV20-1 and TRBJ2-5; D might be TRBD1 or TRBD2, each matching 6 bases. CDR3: CSGGAGETQYF. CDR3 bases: TGCAGTGGGGGGGCTGGGGAGACCCAGTACTTC.